The sequence of this T cell receptor beta chain was determined in a study of cytomegalovirus exposure and HLA in healthy donors. Study-level background: One earlier analysis, a look at about 179 million T cells, found some 120 million unique TCR beta sequences. Of approximately 400 genotyped donors, roughly 81% clustered with self-reported Caucasian donors.

The study, taken as a whole, reports: A reported reduction in N-insertions relative to the 666-donor mean was seen in an Asian-associated ancestry cluster in a later analysis.

As regards this clone: The antigen is not known.

The PCR employed 60 Vbeta primers together with 13 Jbeta primers. The data were produced by immunoSEQ multiplex PCR, yet TCRdb's version contains in-frame clones alone and is incomplete. Of some 100,000 clones listed, 79% were seen once; the top ten hold around 4%. The CDR3 loop spans 14 amino acids. Germline CDR1 GTSNPN, CDR2 SVGIG (reference sequence). V lost 4 bases and J 2 bases, leaving 14 bases between the germline ends. Sequencing was done on a sample of PBMCs. This sequence was found in a female donor in good health and CMV-seropositive. The V call is TRBV30, the J call TRBJ1-1; D not certain. Here the CDR3 reads CAWIPVLPNTEAFF. CDR3 nucleotides: TGTGCCTGGATACCAGTTCTTCCCAACACTGAAGCTTTCTTT.